The 8 T cell receptor beta chains listed next were all sequenced from one sample in a study of control samples from healthy donors and cancer patients (dated by TCRdb to about 2020). The library was prepared using the immunoSEQ multiplex PCR assay. TCRdb holds this immuneACCESS table with in-frame rearrangements only. Some clones are missing; in checked studies, unresolved V genes explain under half, and the rest has no known cause. A total of 130,000 or so clones appear in this sample, 70% to 90% of them only once. Jointly, the top ten make up around 3% of the sample. What was sequenced was blood. These receptors came from a man in his fifties or sixties in good health.

The chain joins TRBV6-4 to TRBJ2-7; 7 nucleotides align to TRBD2. The CDR3 consists of 18 residues. V gave up 0 bases and J gave up 2 bases; unmatched junction bases: 13. Germline assignment: CDR1 MRHNA and CDR2 SNTAGT. CDR3 residues: CASSDSLRGRESPYEQYF. CDR3 coding DNA: TGTGCCAGCAGTGACTCACTCCGGGGGAGGGAATCCCCCTACGAGCAGTACTTC.

This clone appeared a single time. The chain links TRBV11-2 to TRBJ1-1; D uncertain. This CDR3 region has 12 residues. Germline assignment: CDR1 SGHAT and CDR2 FQNNGV. V lost 4 bases and J 8 bases, leaving 11 bases between the germline ends. CDR3: CASSSLIPEAFF. For the CDR3, the DNA is TGTGCCAGCAGCTCCTTGATCCCCGAAGCTTTCTTT. Full variable domain (outside the CDR3, taken from reference TRBV11-2 and TRBJ1-1): EAGVAQSPRYKIIEKRQSVAFWCNPISGHATLYWYQQILGQGPKLLIQFQNNGVVDDSQLPKDRFSAERLKGVDSTLKIQPAKLEDSAVYLCASSSLIPEAFFGQGTRLTVV.

The genes are TRBV28 and TRBJ2-7; D is unclear. This CDR3 is 15 amino acids long. V was clipped by 1 base and J by 2 bases, with 12 bases between them. CDR1 is MDHEN and CDR2 is SYDVKM in the germline V gene. CDR3 coding DNA: TGTGCCAGCAGTTTATTTGCCGGTGCGGCCTACGAGCAGTACTTC. Protein product: CASSLFAGAAYEQYF. Using reference TRBV28 and TRBJ2-7 for the parts outside the CDR3, the full variable domain is DVKVTQSSRYLVKRTGEKVFLECVQDMDHENMFWYRQDPGLGLRLIYFSYDVKMKEKGDIPEGYSVSREKKERFSLILESASTNQTSMYLCASSLFAGAAYEQYFGPGTRLTVT.

J is TRBJ1-5 and V is TRBV28; D remains unclear. The CDR3 covers 15 residues. Trimming shortened V by 1 base and J by 6 bases, and 13 bases separated the two germline ends. The germline V gene encodes CDR1 MDHEN and CDR2 SYDVKM. The chain's CDR3 is CASSLYAPPGQPQHF. The CDR3 DNA reads TGTGCCAGCAGTTTATATGCCCCTCCGGGTCAGCCCCAGCATTTT. Full variable domain (missing parts from reference TRBV28 and TRBJ1-5): DVKVTQSSRYLVKRTGEKVFLECVQDMDHENMFWYRQDPGLGLRLIYFSYDVKMKEKGDIPEGYSVSREKKERFSLILESASTNQTSMYLCASSLYAPPGQPQHFGDGTRLSIL.

V and J are TRBV4-1 and TRBJ1-3; D gene ambiguous. The CDR3 runs to 14 residues. The germline CDR1 and CDR2 sequences are MGHRA and YSYEKL. The V end lost 0 bases, the J end lost 2 bases, and 5 bases lay between the germline ends. This chain's CDR3 is CASSQERTGNTIYF. CDR3 nucleotides: TGCGCCAGCAGCCAAGAACGTACTGGAAACACCATATATTTT.

The chain has TRBV27 and TRBJ1-2, with D tentatively TRBD1 (6 bases). The CDR3 covers 14 residues. V lost 5 bases and J 2 bases, leaving 12 bases between the germline ends. The germline gives CDR1 MNHEY, CDR2 SMNVEV (reference sequence). The CDR3 DNA is TGTGCCAGCAGTCCACGCACAGGGAACTATGGCTACACCTTC. It specifies CASSPRTGNYGYTF.

This chain connects TRBV28 to TRBJ2-3; 12 bases match TRBD2. Germline V gene lookup returns CDR1 MDHEN and CDR2 SYDVKM. The trim removed 6 bases at V and 4 bases at J, leaving 11 bases unmatched. There are 17 residues in the CDR3. The DNA of the CDR3 is TGTGCCAGCAGACGAAACGGACTAGCGGGGACTTCAGATACGCAGTATTTT. This translates into CASRRNGLAGTSDTQYF.

The rearrangement uses TRBV9 and TRBJ2-2, with D possibly matching TRBD2 (6 bases). Germline assignment: CDR1 SGDLS and CDR2 YYNGEE. CDR3 size: 19 residues. V was shortened by 3 bases and J by 1 base, with 22 bases between the two germline ends. CDR3 in amino acids: CASSASAGPRGLNTGELFF. CDR3 DNA: TGTGCCAGCAGCGCTTCGGCCGGACCTCGGGGACTGAACACCGGGGAGCTGTTTTTT. The full variable domain, rest sourced from reference TRBV9 and TRBJ2-2, is DSGVTQTPKHLITATGQRVTLRCSPRSGDLSVYWYQQSLDQGLQFLIQYYNGEERAKGNILERFSAQQFPDLHSELNLSSLELGDSALYFCASSASAGPRGLNTGELFFGEGSRLTVL.